The sequence of this T cell receptor (beta chain) was determined in a study of cytomegalovirus exposure and HLA in healthy donors (dated by TCRdb to about 2017). Regarding the research as a whole: A later analysis indicated that the 120 validation repertoires were generated on the platform also employed for the approximately 700 repertoires of the first cohort. The aim of the study was to test whether cataloging public T cell receptors could identify signatures of past pathogen exposure. Along with the approximately 600-subject first cohort, a separate validation cohort of about 110 different subjects was used. High-throughput TCR immunosequencing, statistical association of individual TCRs with disease status, and machine learning were combined to predict cytomegalovirus infection status. Paper-wide results and their limitations: In vitro tests confirmed that a few of the cytomegalovirus-associated TCR beta chains recognize cytomegalovirus antigens. The validation cohort had no HLA typing available for a later analysis, so co-occurrence within that cohort was assessed over all 130 or so repertoires. The study listed approximately 150 TCR beta chains as associated with cytomegalovirus. The classifier was reported to diagnose cytomegalovirus status with high specificity and sensitivity in both the original and validation cohorts. Of the cluster scores, roughly 95% were above 0 in a later analysis, which found that TCRs clustered in the first cohort also tended to co-occur in the 95 to 150 validation repertoires. The authors suggested that the approach could potentially be generalized to other disease states and immunological phenotypes. Most TCR sequences were seen in very few donors, while some public TCRs were found in many individuals.

The table lists this clone with a count of one. Its antigen is currently not known. Base qualities were left out, and no much larger clone turns up one base away. The method was the immunoSEQ multiplex PCR assay. The study's own analysis went as follows. A statistical classification framework was developed to diagnose cytomegalovirus status using the catalog of TCR beta chain sequences. Held by TCRdb, this immuneACCESS table contains in-frame sequences only and omits some clones. Under half of the omission traces to an unresolved V gene where checked; the cause of the rest is unknown. D and trimming come from the DNA, and the V and J calls and clone size come from that table. The sample includes fewer than 300,000 clones, with roughly 90% observed a single time. The ten largest account for about 0.86% of the sample. The junction shows trimming of 4 bases on V and 4 bases on J, plus 11 bases between the germline ends. CDR3 length: 14 amino acids, cysteine to phenylalanine. Of all the DNA, just the CDR3 is kept, 42 bases in frame from base 1. The germline V gene supplies CDR1 SGHDN and CDR2 FVKESK.

The donors were included in the validation cohort of some 120 subjects, a group kept apart from the roughly 700-subject first cohort. This TCR was recovered from a woman aged 18-29 years in good health and CMV-seronegative. Sequenced: PBMCs. The chain is made from TRBV14 and TRBJ2-1; a weak D assignment points to TRBD1 (6 bases agree). The CDR3 protein: CASSLRTGYNEQFF. Here is the DNA: TGTGCCAGCAGCCTTAGAACAGGGTACAATGAGCAGTTCTTC.